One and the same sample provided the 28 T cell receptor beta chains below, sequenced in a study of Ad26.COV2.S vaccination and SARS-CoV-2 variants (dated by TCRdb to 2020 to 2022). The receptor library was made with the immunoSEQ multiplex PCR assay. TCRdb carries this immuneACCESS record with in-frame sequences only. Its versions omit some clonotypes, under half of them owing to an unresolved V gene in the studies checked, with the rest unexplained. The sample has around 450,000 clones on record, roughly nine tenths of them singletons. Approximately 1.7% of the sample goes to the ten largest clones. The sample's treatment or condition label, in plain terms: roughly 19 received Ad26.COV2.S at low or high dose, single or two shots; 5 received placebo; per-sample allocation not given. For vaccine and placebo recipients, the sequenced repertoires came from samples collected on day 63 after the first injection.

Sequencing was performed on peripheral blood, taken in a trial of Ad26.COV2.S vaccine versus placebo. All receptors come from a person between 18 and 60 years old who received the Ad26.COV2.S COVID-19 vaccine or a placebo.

The DNA for the CDR3 is TGTGCCAGCAGCCCCGACAGGGGGCTCTACGAGCAGTACTTC. As protein: CASSPDRGLYEQYF. The chain employs TRBV6-5 and TRBJ2-7, with 10 bases identical to TRBD1. The CDR3 consists of 14 residues. V shed 6 bases and J 3 bases; nucleotides not matched to a gene: 5. The germline gives CDR1 MNHEY, CDR2 SVGAGI.

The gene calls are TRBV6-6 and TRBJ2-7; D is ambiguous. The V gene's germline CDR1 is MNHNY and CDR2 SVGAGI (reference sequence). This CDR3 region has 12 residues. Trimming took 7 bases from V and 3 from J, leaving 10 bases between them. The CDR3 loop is CASTGSVYEQYF. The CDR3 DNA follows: TGTGCCAGCACGGGTTCTGTCTACGAGCAGTACTTC.

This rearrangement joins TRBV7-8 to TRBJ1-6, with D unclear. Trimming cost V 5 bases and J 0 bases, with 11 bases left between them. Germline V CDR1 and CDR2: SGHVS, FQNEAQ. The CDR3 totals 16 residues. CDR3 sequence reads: CASSPDRSSYNSPLHF. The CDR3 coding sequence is TGTGCCAGCAGCCCTGACCGTAGCTCCTATAATTCACCCCTCCACTTT.

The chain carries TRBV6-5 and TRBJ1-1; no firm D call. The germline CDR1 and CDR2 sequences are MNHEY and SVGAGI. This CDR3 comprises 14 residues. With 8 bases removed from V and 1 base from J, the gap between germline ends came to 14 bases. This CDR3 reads CASPTGEANTEAFF. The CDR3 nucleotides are TGTGCCAGCCCTACCGGGGAGGCGAACACTGAAGCTTTCTTT.

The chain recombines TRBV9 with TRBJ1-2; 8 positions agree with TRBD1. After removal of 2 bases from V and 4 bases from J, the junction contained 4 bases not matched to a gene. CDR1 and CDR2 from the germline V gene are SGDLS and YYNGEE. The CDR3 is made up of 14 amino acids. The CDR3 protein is CASSVKGQAYGYTF. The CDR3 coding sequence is TGTGCCAGCAGCGTCAAGGGACAGGCCTATGGCTACACCTTC.

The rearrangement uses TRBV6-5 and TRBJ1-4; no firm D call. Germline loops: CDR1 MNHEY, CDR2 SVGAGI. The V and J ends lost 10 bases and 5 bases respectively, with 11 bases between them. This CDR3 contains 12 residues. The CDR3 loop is CAISAANEKLFF. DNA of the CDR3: TGTGCCATCTCGGCAGCGAATGAAAAACTGTTTTTT.

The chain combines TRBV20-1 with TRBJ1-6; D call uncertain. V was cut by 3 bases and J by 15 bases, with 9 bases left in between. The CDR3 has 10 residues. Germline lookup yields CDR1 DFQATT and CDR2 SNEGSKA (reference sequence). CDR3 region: CSASRRDLHF. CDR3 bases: TGCAGTGCTAGTCGGAGAGACCTCCACTTT.

In nucleotides, the CDR3 is TGTGCCAGTCTTATGGACAGGGCGTTCCAAGAGACCCAGTACTTC. Translating it yields CASLMDRAFQETQYF. The chain carries TRBV6-6 and TRBJ2-5; 8 bases align to TRBD1. Germline V lookup: CDR1 MNHNY, CDR2 SVGAGI (reference sequence). V dropped 9 bases and J dropped 1; count of bases not matched to a gene: 10. This CDR3 has 15 amino acids.

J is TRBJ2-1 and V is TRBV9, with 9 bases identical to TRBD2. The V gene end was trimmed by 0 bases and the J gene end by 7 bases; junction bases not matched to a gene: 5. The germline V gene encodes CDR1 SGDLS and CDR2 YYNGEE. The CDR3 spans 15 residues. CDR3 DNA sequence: TGTGCCAGCAGCGTAGATAGCGGGGGCCTAAATGAGCAGTTCTTC. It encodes CASSVDSGGLNEQFF.

DNA of the CDR3: TGCGCCAGCAGCCAAGATGTGTTGACCGGGACAGCTGGGGCCAACGTCCTGACTTTC. Translating gives CASSQDVLTGTAGANVLTF. The chain employs TRBV4-3 and TRBJ2-6; TRBD1 aligns across 7 bases. Germline V lookup: CDR1 LGHNA, CDR2 YSLEER. CDR3 length: 19 residues. The V gene end was trimmed by 0 bases and the J gene end by 2 bases; junction bases not matched to a gene: 10.

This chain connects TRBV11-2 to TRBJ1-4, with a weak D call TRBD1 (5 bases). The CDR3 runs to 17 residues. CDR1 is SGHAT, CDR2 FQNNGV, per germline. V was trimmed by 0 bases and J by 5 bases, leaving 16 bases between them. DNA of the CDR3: TGTGCCAGCAGCTTAGATCCTGGGACGGCTACGAATGAAAAACTGTTTTTT. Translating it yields CASSLDPGTATNEKLFF. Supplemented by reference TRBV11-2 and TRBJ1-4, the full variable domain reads EAGVAQSPRYKIIEKRQSVAFWCNPISGHATLYWYQQILGQGPKLLIQFQNNGVVDDSQLPKDRFSAERLKGVDSTLKIQPAKLEDSAVYLCASSLDPGTATNEKLFFGSGTQLSVL.

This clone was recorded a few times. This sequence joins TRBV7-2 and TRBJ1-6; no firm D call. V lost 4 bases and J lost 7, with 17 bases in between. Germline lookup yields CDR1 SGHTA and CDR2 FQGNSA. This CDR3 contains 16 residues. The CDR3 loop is CASSSGSPTSNSPLHF. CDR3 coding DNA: TGTGCCAGCAGCTCGGGGTCACCTACTTCCAATTCACCCCTCCACTTT.

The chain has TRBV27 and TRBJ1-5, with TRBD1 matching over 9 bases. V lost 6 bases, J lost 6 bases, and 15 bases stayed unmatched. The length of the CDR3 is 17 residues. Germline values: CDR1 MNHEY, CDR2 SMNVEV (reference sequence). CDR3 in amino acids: CASSRTPVTGGTQPQHF. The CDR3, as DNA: TGTGCCAGCAGCAGAACCCCCGTGACAGGGGGTACTCAGCCCCAGCATTTT.

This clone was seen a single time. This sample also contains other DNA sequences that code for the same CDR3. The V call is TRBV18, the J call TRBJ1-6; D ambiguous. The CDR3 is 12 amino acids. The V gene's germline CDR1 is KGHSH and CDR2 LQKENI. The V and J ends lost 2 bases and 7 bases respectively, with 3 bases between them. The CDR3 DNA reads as TGTGCCAGCTCACCATCAAATTCACCCCTCCACTTT. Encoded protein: CASSPSNSPLHF.

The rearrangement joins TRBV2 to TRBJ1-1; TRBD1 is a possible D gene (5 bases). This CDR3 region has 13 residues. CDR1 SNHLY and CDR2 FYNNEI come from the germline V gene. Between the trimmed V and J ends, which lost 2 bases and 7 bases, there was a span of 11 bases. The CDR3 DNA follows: TGTGCCAGCAGTGAAACGGGGGGACTTGAAGCTTTCTTT. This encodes CASSETGGLEAFF.

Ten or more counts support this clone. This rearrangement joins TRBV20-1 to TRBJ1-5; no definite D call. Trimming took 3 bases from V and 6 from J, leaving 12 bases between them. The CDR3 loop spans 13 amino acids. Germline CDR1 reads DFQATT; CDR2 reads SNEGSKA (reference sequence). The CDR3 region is CSASPQESQPQHF. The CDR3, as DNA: TGCAGTGCTAGTCCGCAGGAAAGTCAGCCCCAGCATTTT.

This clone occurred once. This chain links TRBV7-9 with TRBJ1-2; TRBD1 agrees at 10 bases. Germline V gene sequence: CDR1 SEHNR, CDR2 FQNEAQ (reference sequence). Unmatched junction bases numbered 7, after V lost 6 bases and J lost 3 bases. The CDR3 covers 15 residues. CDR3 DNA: TGTGCCAGCAGGATAGACAGGGGGCGTGACTATGGCTACACCTTC. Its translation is CASRIDRGRDYGYTF.

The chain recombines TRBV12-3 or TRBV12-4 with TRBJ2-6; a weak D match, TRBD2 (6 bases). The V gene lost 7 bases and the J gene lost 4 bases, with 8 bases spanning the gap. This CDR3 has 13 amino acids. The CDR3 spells CASTAGGANVLTF. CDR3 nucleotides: TGTGCCAGCACCGCGGGGGGGGCCAACGTCCTGACTTTC.

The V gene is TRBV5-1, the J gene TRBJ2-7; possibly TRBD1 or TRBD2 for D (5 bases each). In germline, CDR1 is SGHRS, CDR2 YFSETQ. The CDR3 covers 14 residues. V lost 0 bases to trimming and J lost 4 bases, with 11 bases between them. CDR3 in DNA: TGCGCCAGCAGCTTGGTTGGGGGTACGTACGAGCAGTACTTC. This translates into CASSLVGGTYEQYF.

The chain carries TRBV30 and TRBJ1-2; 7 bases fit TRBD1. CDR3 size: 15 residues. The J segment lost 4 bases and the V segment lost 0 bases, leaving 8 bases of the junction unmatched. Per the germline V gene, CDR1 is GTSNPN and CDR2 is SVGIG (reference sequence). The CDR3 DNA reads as TGTGCCTGGAGTGTAACCCCTAACAGGGGCTATGGCTACACCTTC. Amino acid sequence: CAWSVTPNRGYGYTF.

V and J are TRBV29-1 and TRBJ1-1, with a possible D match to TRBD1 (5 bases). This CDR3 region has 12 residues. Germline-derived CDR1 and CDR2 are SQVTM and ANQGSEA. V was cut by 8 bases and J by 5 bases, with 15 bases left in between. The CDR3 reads CSWGEAATEAFF. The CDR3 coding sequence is TGCAGCTGGGGGGAGGCGGCGACTGAAGCTTTCTTT.

The CDR3 sequence: CSVEITGGYTEAFF. The CDR3 coding sequence is TGCAGCGTTGAAATAACAGGCGGGTACACTGAAGCTTTCTTT. This sequence joins TRBV29-1 and TRBJ1-1; D might be TRBD1 (5 bases). Germline CDR1 is SQVTM and CDR2 is ANQGSEA. The CDR3 extends over 14 amino acids. Between the trimmed V and J ends, which lost 2 bases and 3 bases, there was a span of 13 bases. The full variable domain, its missing parts supplied by reference TRBV29-1 and TRBJ1-1, is SAVISQKPSRDICQRGTSLTIQCQVDSQVTMMFWYRQQPGQSLTLIATANQGSEATYESGFVIDKFPISRPNLTFSTLTVSNMSPEDSSIYLCSVEITGGYTEAFFGQGTRLTVV.

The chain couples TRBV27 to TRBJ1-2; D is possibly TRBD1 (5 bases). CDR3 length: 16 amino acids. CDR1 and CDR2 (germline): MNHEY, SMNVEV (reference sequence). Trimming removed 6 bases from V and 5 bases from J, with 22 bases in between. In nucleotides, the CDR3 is TGTGCCAGCAGCGAATTGGCCGACGGGGGGAGGTATGGCTACACCTTC. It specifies CASSELADGGRYGYTF.

The chain's CDR3 is CASSYSSGGSYYGYTF. The CDR3 coding sequence is TGTGCCAGCAGTTACTCGTCAGGGGGCAGTTATTATGGCTACACCTTC. This sequence joins TRBV6-2 or TRBV6-3 and TRBJ1-2, with 8 bases fitting TRBD1. V trimming: 0 bases; J trimming: 5 bases; junction bases outside the gene matches: 8. Germline V gene data show CDR1 as MNHEY and CDR2 as SVGEGT. The CDR3 extends over 16 amino acids.

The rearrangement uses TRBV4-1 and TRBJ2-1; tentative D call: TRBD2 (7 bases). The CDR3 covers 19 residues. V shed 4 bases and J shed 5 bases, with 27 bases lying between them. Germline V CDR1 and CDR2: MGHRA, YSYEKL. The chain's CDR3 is CASSRTPSGGGSFDNEQFF. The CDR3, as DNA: TGCGCCAGCAGCCGAACCCCCTCGGGGGGCGGGAGTTTCGACAATGAGCAGTTCTTC.

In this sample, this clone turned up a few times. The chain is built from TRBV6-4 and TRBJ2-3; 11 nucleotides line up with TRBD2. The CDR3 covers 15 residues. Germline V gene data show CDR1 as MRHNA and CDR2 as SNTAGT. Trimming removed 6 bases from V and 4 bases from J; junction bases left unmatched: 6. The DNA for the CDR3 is TGTGCCAGCAGAGCCACTAGCGGGGGTTCAGATACGCAGTATTTT. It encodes CASRATSGGSDTQYF.

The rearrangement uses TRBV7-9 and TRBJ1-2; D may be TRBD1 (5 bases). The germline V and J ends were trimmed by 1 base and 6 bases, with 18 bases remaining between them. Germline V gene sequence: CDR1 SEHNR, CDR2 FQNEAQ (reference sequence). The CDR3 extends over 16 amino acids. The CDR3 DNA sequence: TGTGCCAGCAGCTTAGAACCCGACAGCCGGATCCATGGCTACACCTTC. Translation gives CASSLEPDSRIHGYTF.

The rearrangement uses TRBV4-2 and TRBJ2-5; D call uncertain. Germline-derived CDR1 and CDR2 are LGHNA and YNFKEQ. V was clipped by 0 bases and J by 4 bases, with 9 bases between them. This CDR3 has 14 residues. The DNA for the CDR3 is TGTGCCAGCAGCCAAGAGGACGGCAGAGAGACCCAGTACTTC. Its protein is CASSQEDGRETQYF.